This entry lists 19 T cell receptor beta chains sequenced from one sample in a study of shared clonotypes between healthy human individuals. CD45RO-negative CD8 cells positively selected for CCR7 made up the naive population, which excluded terminally differentiated effector memory CD45RA+ cells. Assay: immunoSEQ multiplex PCR; the TCRdb copy retains only in-frame clones and omits some. The sample records roughly 890,000 clones, about 91% being singletons. Sequencing was carried out using naive CD8+ T cells sorted from blood. Receptors were obtained from a man aged 25 to 45 in good health.

The chain combines TRBV6-5 with TRBJ2-2; tentatively, D is TRBD1 or TRBD2 (5 bases each). CDR3 length equals 14 residues. Germline CDR1 MNHEY, CDR2 SVGAGI. V was trimmed by 1 base and J by 5 bases, leaving 8 bases between them. The CDR3 DNA reads as TGTGCCAGCAGTTACTACGGGGCGACCGGGGAGCTGTTTTTT. Protein sequence: CASSYYGATGELFF.

This clone was seen only once. This same CDR3 is encoded by further DNA sequences in the sample. The V call is TRBV19, the J call TRBJ2-1, with a possible D match to TRBD2 (5 bases). Germline CDR1 is LNHDA and CDR2 is SQIVND (reference sequence). The CDR3 extends over 15 amino acids. With 3 bases removed from V and 0 bases from J, the gap between germline ends came to 9 bases. CDR3 residues: CASSILGSSYNEQFF. The CDR3 DNA follows: TGTGCCAGTAGTATCCTTGGGAGCTCCTACAATGAGCAGTTCTTC. The variable domain in full, completed from reference TRBV19 and TRBJ2-1, reads DGGITQSPKYLFRKEGQNVTLSCEQNLNHDAMYWYRQDPGQGLRLIYYSQIVNDFQKGDIAEGYSVSREKKESFPLTVTSAQKNPTAFYLCASSILGSSYNEQFFGPGTRLTVL.

The rearrangement uses TRBV28 and TRBJ2-1; 9 positions agree with TRBD2. Germline assignment: CDR1 MDHEN and CDR2 SYDVKM. The CDR3 covers 14 residues. Unmatched junction bases numbered 4, after V lost 3 bases and J lost 7 bases. CDR3 DNA: TGTGCCAGCAGTTTTAGGACTAGCGTGAATGAGCAGTTCTTC. It encodes CASSFRTSVNEQFF.

This chain links TRBV4-3 with TRBJ2-1; no clear D gene. The CDR3 loop spans 15 amino acids. Trimming cost V 0 bases and J 7 bases, with 13 bases left between them. The germline V gene encodes CDR1 LGHNA and CDR2 YSLEER. The CDR3 DNA sequence: TGCGCCAGCAGCCAAGATCTCCCTCAGATTAATGAGCAGTTCTTC. It yields the protein CASSQDLPQINEQFF.

The CDR3 nucleotides read TGTGCCAGCAGTTTATCCTCCGGGTTCCCCTACGAGCAGTACTTC. This gives the protein CASSLSSGFPYEQYF. This chain connects TRBV27 to TRBJ2-7; D not resolved. Per germline, CDR1 MNHEY and CDR2 SMNVEV (reference sequence). V dropped 0 bases and J dropped 2 bases, with 11 bases sitting between them. The CDR3 runs 15 residues.

This clone was seen only once. The rearrangement joins TRBV27 to TRBJ2-7, with 16 nucleotides matching TRBD2. Germline CDR1 and CDR2: MNHEY and SMNVEV (reference sequence). This CDR3 has 18 residues. With 5 bases clipped from V and 0 bases from J, the junction kept 7 bases outside the gene matches. CDR3 coding DNA: TGTGCCAGCAGTCCAGAGGGGACTAGCGGGAGGGCCTCCTACGAGCAGTACTTC. Protein: CASSPEGTSGRASYEQYF.

J is TRBJ1-1 and V is TRBV27; D unresolved. Germline CDR1 reads MNHEY; CDR2 reads SMNVEV (reference sequence). CDR3 length equals 13 residues. The V and J ends lost 5 bases and 6 bases respectively, with 13 bases between them. The DNA of the CDR3 is TGTGCCAGCAGTATAGGACGCGGGGCTGAAGCTTTCTTT. Translating it yields CASSIGRGAEAFF.

This chain connects TRBV7-7 to TRBJ2-5, with 12 positions matching TRBD1. The V gene end was trimmed by 2 bases and the J gene end by 2 bases; junction bases not matched to a gene: 6. CDR1 is SSHAT, CDR2 FNYEAQ, per germline (reference sequence). The CDR3 consists of 17 residues. The CDR3 DNA follows: TGTGCCAGCAGCTTACTGGGACAGGGGGCCCTACAAGAGACCCAGTACTTC. Translating gives CASSLLGQGALQETQYF.

This chain joins TRBV29-1 and TRBJ2-1; D possibly corresponds to TRBD2 (5 bases). V lost 1 base, J lost 4 bases, and 5 bases lay in between. The length of the CDR3 is 12 residues. Germline CDR1 SQVTM, CDR2 ANQGSEA. Written as DNA, the CDR3 is TGCAGCGTTGAAGTAGCGTACAATGAGCAGTTCTTC. It is translated as CSVEVAYNEQFF.

The J gene is TRBJ1-5, the V gene TRBV28; D gene uncertain. CDR1 MDHEN and CDR2 SYDVKM come from the germline V gene. V shed 5 bases and J shed 10 bases, with 9 bases lying between them. This CDR3 is 11 amino acids long. The CDR3 here is CASSTPDPQHF. CDR3 DNA: TGTGCCAGCAGTACCCCGGACCCCCAGCATTTT.

The chain links TRBV5-4 to TRBJ2-3; 11 bases are shared with TRBD2. Germline V lookup: CDR1 SGHNT, CDR2 YYREEE (reference sequence). The J segment lost 5 bases and the V segment lost 3 bases, leaving 2 bases of the junction unmatched. This CDR3 has 14 amino acids. Here the CDR3 reads CASSSGLAGDTQYF. The CDR3 nucleotides read TGTGCCAGCAGCTCAGGACTAGCGGGAGATACGCAGTATTTT.

The chain carries TRBV7-2 and TRBJ2-5; no definite D call. Per germline, CDR1 SGHTA and CDR2 FQGNSA. Between the trimmed V and J ends, which lost 2 bases and 4 bases, there was a span of 8 bases. There are 13 residues in the CDR3. CDR3: CASSLWVGETQYF. In DNA form, the CDR3 reads TGTGCCAGCAGCTTATGGGTGGGAGAGACCCAGTACTTC.

This clone has just one count. The chain couples TRBV19 to TRBJ1-2; D gene uncertain. CDR1 and CDR2 from the germline V gene are LNHDA and SQIVND (reference sequence). This CDR3 is 12 amino acids long. Trimming pared 4 bases from V and 7 bases from J, leaving 10 bases between. CDR3 residues: CASSTAGGGYTF. CDR3 coding DNA: TGTGCCAGTAGTACGGCGGGTGGTGGCTACACCTTC.

This clone has a single count. V usage is TRBV9 and J usage is TRBJ2-5, with TRBD2 identical over 14 bases. Germline V gene sequence: CDR1 SGDLS, CDR2 YYNGEE. The V segment lost 0 bases and the J segment 4 bases; nucleotides outside the gene matches: 8. The CDR3 runs 18 residues. The CDR3 region has the DNA TGTGCCAGCAGCGTAGGTGAATTAGGACTAGCGGGAGGAGAGACCCAGTACTTC. Protein sequence: CASSVGELGLAGGETQYF.

The chain is built from TRBV4-2 and TRBJ2-5, with 8 nucleotides matching TRBD1. The germline V gene encodes CDR1 LGHNA and CDR2 YNFKEQ. The CDR3 spans 15 residues. J was trimmed by 1 base and V by 3 bases; bases with no gene match: 4. CDR3 DNA: TGTGCCAGCAGCCACCCGGGACAGGCCCAAGAGACCCAGTACTTC. Translated: CASSHPGQAQETQYF.

This chain links TRBV7-9 with TRBJ2-7, with 8 bases aligning to TRBD1. The J segment lost 2 bases and the V segment lost 5 bases, leaving 11 bases of the junction unmatched. This CDR3 region has 16 residues. Germline V gives CDR1 SEHNR, CDR2 FQNEAQ (reference sequence). The CDR3 loop reads CASSQPGQEKAYEQYF. The CDR3 nucleotides are TGTGCCAGCAGCCAACCGGGACAGGAAAAAGCCTACGAGCAGTACTTC. The full variable domain, with the rest looked up from reference TRBV7-9 and TRBJ2-7, is DTGVSQNPRHKITKRGQNVTFRCDPISEHNRLYWYRQTLGQGPEFLTYFQNEAQLEKSRLLSDRFSAERPKGSFSTLEIQRTEQGDSAMYLCASSQPGQEKAYEQYFGPGTRLTVT.

The chain carries TRBV7-9 and TRBJ2-1; D perhaps matches TRBD2 (5 bases). Trimming removed 5 bases from V and 0 bases from J, with 14 bases in between. CDR3 size: 16 residues. Germline V gene lookup returns CDR1 SEHNR and CDR2 FQNEAQ (reference sequence). The CDR3 is CASSPLSGSSYNEQFF. DNA of the CDR3: TGTGCCAGCAGCCCCCTCAGCGGCAGCTCCTACAATGAGCAGTTCTTC.

The rearrangement uses TRBV4-1 and TRBJ2-7; 10 nucleotides line up with TRBD2. This CDR3 comprises 16 residues. In germline, CDR1 is MGHRA, CDR2 YSYEKL. J was trimmed by 1 base and V by 4 bases; bases with no gene match: 7. DNA of the CDR3: TGCGCCAGCAGCCTTAAGCGGGAGGGCGAGTCCTACGAGCAGTACTTC. As protein: CASSLKREGESYEQYF.

The chain recombines TRBV15 with TRBJ2-7; D might be TRBD1 (6 bases). Germline V gene sequence: CDR1 LNHNV, CDR2 YYDKDF (reference sequence). V was pared by 6 bases and J by 0 bases, with 12 bases between. The CDR3 is 14 residues long. The DNA for the CDR3 is TGTGCCACCAGGGCAACAGGGAGCTCCTACGAGCAGTACTTC. Translating gives CATRATGSSYEQYF.